This T cell receptor (beta chain) comes out of a study of blood T cell repertoires in COVID-19. For the study at large: The United States, Italy and Spain were the sources of the acute and convalescent COVID-19 samples. PBMCs, B-cell-depleted T cells, or T cells provided the cDNA or gDNA that made up the material.

The V and J ends lost 3 bases and 4 bases respectively, with 3 bases between them. Germline-derived CDR1 and CDR2 are LGHDT and YNNKEL (reference sequence). This CDR3 comprises 11 residues. As originally analysed: For nucleated cells, counts were estimated from reference gene primer amplification. TCRdb keeps only in-frame clones here, not all; method: immunoSEQ multiplex PCR. The V and J calls and the clone size are those of that table, but D and trimming were determined from the DNA. There are 87,000 or so clones in the sample; 88% occur only once, and roughly 11% lies in the top ten. Sequenced input: peripheral blood. The TCR sequence derives from a man older than 75 with acute or convalescent COVID-19. The chain combines TRBV3-1 (or the pseudogene TRBV3-2) with TRBJ1-1; D remains unclear. Here the CDR3 DNA reads TGTGCCAGCAGCCACTCCACTGAAGCTTTCTTT. It codes for CASSHSTEAFF.